The 24 T cell receptor beta chains below were found in one sample sequenced in a study of T cells in Graves' hyperthyroidism and ophthalmopathy. TCR beta CDR3 regions were amplified from RNA. HTBI primers were employed in a first-round RT-PCR of the TCR CDR3. TCRdb re-called the multiplex PCR reads with MiXCR, one entry per CDR3 protein. The profile shows 500,000 to 600,000 distinct CDR3 sequences, over 35% of them singletons. Sequences were obtained from peripheral blood or thyroid tissue (not recorded which). The receptors shown here come from an adult woman with Graves' disease, either hyperthyroidism or ophthalmopathy (not recorded which).

At least ten counts were recorded for this clonotype. The chain combines TRBV6-1 with TRBJ2-2, with 10 bases matching TRBD1. The V gene's germline CDR1 is MNHNS and CDR2 SASEGT. The CDR3 spans 15 residues. V shed 6 bases, J shed 3 bases, and the junction held 4 bases outside the gene matches. The CDR3 here is CASSLTGGDTGELFF. CDR3 coding DNA: TGTGCCAGCAGCCTGACAGGGGGCGACACCGGGGAGCTGTTTTTT.

This clonotype was counted many times. The chain is built from TRBV12-3 or TRBV12-4 and TRBJ1-3, with D hard to call. CDR3 size: 14 residues. V dropped 2 bases and J dropped 0 bases, with 5 bases sitting between them. The CDR3 coding sequence is TGTGCCAGCAGTTTATCTAGCTCTGGAAACACCATATATTTT. Amino acid sequence: CASSLSSSGNTIYF.

The V call is TRBV20-1, the J call TRBJ1-6, with 9 positions matching TRBD1. Germline V gene lookup returns CDR1 DFQATT and CDR2 SNEGSKA (reference sequence). The CDR3 length is 15 residues. V was clipped by 6 bases and J by 0 bases; unmatched bases: 3. CDR3 nucleotides: TGCAGTGCGGCGACAGGGGGCTCCTATAATTCACCCCTCCACTTT. It is translated as CSAATGGSYNSPLHF.

This clonotype was counted ten times or more. The J gene is TRBJ1-2, the V gene TRBV11-2; D remains ambiguous. V was trimmed by 1 base and J by 3 bases, leaving 9 bases between them. CDR1 and CDR2 from the germline V gene are SGHAT and FQNNGV. CDR3 length: 14 residues. CDR3 sequence reads: CASSLGAGYYGYTF. CDR3 bases: TGTGCCAGCAGCTTAGGGGCAGGATACTATGGCTACACCTTC. Looking up the rest from reference TRBV11-2 and TRBJ1-2 gives the full variable domain: EAGVAQSPRYKIIEKRQSVAFWCNPISGHATLYWYQQILGQGPKLLIQFQNNGVVDDSQLPKDRFSAERLKGVDSTLKIQPAKLEDSAVYLCASSLGAGYYGYTFGSGTRLTVV.

The V gene is TRBV7-2, the J gene TRBJ1-3, with a possible D match to TRBD1 (6 bases). Germline V CDR1 and CDR2: SGHTA, FQGNSA. This CDR3 comprises 16 residues. The V end was cut by 8 bases, the J end by 4 bases, with 21 bases between. The CDR3 is CASSPTDSYPGNTIYF. CDR3 nucleotide sequence: TGTGCCAGCTCACCAACGGACAGCTACCCAGGAAACACCATATATTTT.

This sequence joins TRBV5-1 and TRBJ1-2; 8 bases line up with TRBD1. The CDR3 is 14 residues long. Unmatched junction bases numbered 7, after V lost 4 bases and J lost 5 bases. Germline V lookup: CDR1 SGHRS, CDR2 YFSETQ. The CDR3 sequence: CASSTDGQGYGYTF. The CDR3 DNA reads TGCGCCAGCAGCACTGACGGACAGGGTTATGGCTACACCTTC.

V is TRBV10-3 and J is TRBJ1-2; D perhaps matches TRBD1 (5 bases). V lost 6 bases and J 4 bases, leaving 24 bases between the germline ends. The CDR3 runs 17 residues. Germline V gene data show CDR1 as ENHRY and CDR2 as SYGVKD. CDR3 amino acids: CAISQTSGGTRSYGYTF. CDR3 nucleotides: TGTGCCATCAGCCAGACCTCGGGGGGTACTCGCAGCTATGGCTACACCTTC.

This clonotype was picked up one time. The CDR3 region has the DNA TGTGCCAGCAGCTTTAACGCACCTTCACGCGCTGAAGCTTTCTTT. Amino acid sequence: CASSFNAPSRAEAFF. The V call is TRBV7-2, the J call TRBJ1-1; D remains ambiguous. There are 15 residues in the CDR3. V dropped 3 bases and J dropped 6 bases, with 17 bases sitting between them. In germline, CDR1 is SGHTA, CDR2 FQGNSA.

The genes are TRBV9 and TRBJ2-2, with D possibly TRBD2 on 5 matching bases. Germline CDR1 and CDR2: SGDLS and YYNGEE. Between the trimmed V and J ends, which lost 4 bases and 6 bases, there was a span of 13 bases. This CDR3 comprises 14 residues. The CDR3 nucleotides read TGTGCCAGCAGCCAAGGGTCGAGGGCCGGGGAGCTGTTTTTT. Amino acids: CASSQGSRAGELFF.

The chain is built from TRBV20-1 and TRBJ2-2; D remains ambiguous. Germline loops: CDR1 DFQATT, CDR2 SNEGSKA (reference sequence). The CDR3 is 13 residues long. Trimming took 6 bases from V and 1 from J, leaving 9 bases between them. CDR3 sequence: CSALRGNTGELFF. The CDR3 DNA reads as TGCAGTGCCCTACGCGGGAACACCGGGGAGCTGTTTTTT.

This clonotype has a count of ten or more. The chain couples TRBV10-3 to TRBJ1-2; 7 positions agree with TRBD1. Germline CDR1 ENHRY, CDR2 SYGVKD. Unmatched junction bases numbered 7, after V lost 6 bases and J lost 3 bases. This CDR3 is 14 amino acids long. The CDR3 reads CAISPRTGDYGYTF. The CDR3 bases are TGTGCCATCAGCCCTCGGACAGGCGACTATGGCTACACCTTC.

V usage is TRBV5-1 and J usage is TRBJ1-1; unclear D gene. CDR1 is SGHRS and CDR2 is YFSETQ in the germline V gene. The CDR3 consists of 15 residues. V gave up 4 bases and J gave up 5 bases, with 18 bases separating them. In DNA, the CDR3 is TGCGCCAGCAGCCCTAGGACCCTAGGAGATACTGAAGCTTTCTTT. Its translation: CASSPRTLGDTEAFF.

This chain joins TRBV10-2 and TRBJ2-5; D ambiguous. V dropped 3 bases and J dropped 1 base, with 9 bases sitting between them. Germline assignment: CDR1 WSHSY and CDR2 SAAADI. The CDR3 extends over 14 amino acids. The CDR3 DNA is TGCGCCAGCAGTGACTCACGCACCCAAGAGACCCAGTACTTC. This codes for CASSDSRTQETQYF.

To note about this clonotype: An end of the junction does not agree with germline; a read error may underlie this. The chain is built from TRBV25-1 and TRBJ1-2; 12 positions match TRBD1. Germline V gene data show CDR1 as MGHDK and CDR2 as SYGVNS. CDR3 length equals 16 residues. CDR3 sequence (DNA): TGTGCCAGCAGTGCCCACGCTGGGACAGGGGGCGCGGAACTCTCTTTC. Residues: CASSAHAGTGGAELSF.

This clonotype appeared many times. The J gene is TRBJ1-6, the V gene TRBV5-1; TRBD1 matches at 9 bases. Trimming cost V 0 bases and J 9 bases; bases outside gene matches: 10. The CDR3 loop spans 17 amino acids. From germline, CDR1 is SGHRS and CDR2 YFSETQ. The CDR3, as DNA: TGCGCCAGCAGCTTGGTGACCCCGGGACAGGGAATTTCACCCCTCCACTTT. It yields the protein CASSLVTPGQGISPLHF.

This clonotype was seen more than once but under ten times. The chain employs TRBV7-9 and TRBJ2-2; D is unclear. The last part of the DNA fits TRBJ1-1 better; the J call may be wrong. CDR3 length equals 11 residues. Germline assignment: CDR1 SEHNR and CDR2 FQNEAQ (reference sequence). This CDR3 is CASRANTEAFF. CDR3 coding DNA: TGTGCCAGCAGAGCCAACACTGAAGCTTTCTTT.

Only a few counts were recorded for this clonotype. The gene calls are TRBV7-2 and TRBJ2-5, with D possibly TRBD1 on 5 matching bases. This CDR3 region has 15 residues. Between the trimmed V and J ends, which lost 6 bases and 5 bases, there was a span of 19 bases. In germline, CDR1 is SGHTA, CDR2 FQGNSA. CDR3 protein: CASSSMKGLTETQYF. CDR3 bases: TGTGCCAGCAGTTCCATGAAGGGGCTGACGGAGACCCAGTACTTC.

The rearrangement joins TRBV7-9 to TRBJ2-7; possibly TRBD1 for D (6 bases). The CDR3 is made up of 14 amino acids. The germline gives CDR1 SEHNR, CDR2 FQNEAQ (reference sequence). V was clipped by 6 bases and J by 0 bases, with 12 bases between them. CDR3 in DNA: TGTGCCAGCAGGACCCTGACAGGCTCCTACGAGCAGTACTTC. Translated, it gives CASRTLTGSYEQYF.

On this clonotype: A junction boundary mismatches the germline segment, possibly from a read error. The chain uses TRBV7-2 and TRBJ2-6, with TRBD1 identical over 8 bases. Germline CDR1 and CDR2: SGHTA and FQGNSA. This CDR3 has 14 amino acids. CDR3 in amino acids: CASSPDRVRRTEAF. The DNA of the CDR3 is TGTGCCAGCAGCCCGGACAGGGTACGGCGCACTGAAGCTTTC.

The chain joins TRBV7-2 to TRBJ1-4, with a tentative D call TRBD1 (5 bases). V was shortened by 5 bases and J by 8 bases, with 15 bases between the two germline ends. Germline V gene sequence: CDR1 SGHTA, CDR2 FQGNSA. This CDR3 comprises 14 residues. CDR3 DNA: TGTGCCAGCAGCCTGGACATTGGAGGGGAAAAACTGTTTTTT. This codes for CASSLDIGGEKLFF.

This clonotype occurred many times. The genes are TRBV24-1 and TRBJ1-1, with 7 bases that match TRBD1. The CDR3 extends over 13 amino acids. Unmatched junction bases numbered 4, after V lost 8 bases and J lost 2 bases. The germline CDR1 and CDR2 sequences are KGHDR and SFDVKD. The CDR3 is CATNRDSNTEAFF. The CDR3 DNA reads TGTGCCACCAATAGGGACAGCAACACTGAAGCTTTCTTT.

The V gene is TRBV7-3, the J gene TRBJ1-6, with 7 positions matching TRBD1. The V segment lost 4 bases and the J segment 8 bases; nucleotides outside the gene matches: 8. Germline V CDR1 and CDR2: SGHTA, FQGTGA. CDR3 length: 15 residues. This chain's CDR3 is CASSSGDSGDSPLHF. CDR3 DNA: TGTGCCAGCAGCTCAGGGGACAGCGGGGATTCACCCCTCCACTTT.

The chain is built from TRBV20-1 and TRBJ2-5, with TRBD2 matching over 15 bases. The trim removed 5 bases at V and 3 bases at J, leaving 7 bases unmatched. Germline V gene sequence: CDR1 DFQATT, CDR2 SNEGSKA (reference sequence). There are 16 residues in the CDR3. CDR3 coding DNA: TGCAGTGCTGGTACCGGGACTAGCGGGAGGAAAGAGACCCAGTACTTC. It yields the protein CSAGTGTSGRKETQYF.

Comment on this clonotype: This may stem from a read error, because a much larger clone lies one nucleotide away. The genes are TRBV20-1 and TRBJ2-7; 10 nucleotides align to TRBD2. The CDR3 consists of 15 residues. V dropped 6 bases and J dropped 2; count of bases not matched to a gene: 10. CDR1 is DFQATT, CDR2 SNEGSKA, per germline (reference sequence). The DNA of the CDR3 is TGCAGTGCCACAGGGATACTAGCGGGAACCTACGAGCAGTACTTC. Its translation is CSATGILAGTYEQYF.